This T cell receptor (beta chain) appears in the sequencing data of a study of T-cell memory formation after mild COVID-19. Regarding this clonotype: What it binds is not known.

TCRdb processed the 5' RACE reads anew with MiXCR; each CDR3 protein has one entry. The table shows around 310,000 distinct CDR3 sequences, with about a sixth occurring only once. Study-level findings and limits: SARS-CoV-2 specificity of second-wave clones peaking day 37 was unconfirmed. The appearance of some responding clones in pre-infection memory suggested that cross-reactive memory joined. Contracting CD4+ clones were located mainly in CM and EM, and CD8+ clones in EMRA.

CDR3 length: 12 amino acids. V lost 7 bases and J 4 bases, leaving 10 bases between the germline ends. Germline V gene data show CDR1 as SNHLY and CDR2 as FYNNEI. The rearrangement links TRBV2 to TRBJ2-5, with D perhaps matching TRBD1 or TRBD2 (5 bases each). This TCR was recovered from a man aged 18 to 35 who had mild COVID-19 (a few samples of this study predate the infection). Cell type and time point are not known. Input material: PBMCs or a T cell subset sorted from them (not recorded which). CDR3 in amino acids: CASTERGETQYF. The CDR3 DNA sequence: TGTGCCAGCACCGAGAGGGGAGAGACCCAGTACTTC.